These 25 T cell receptor beta chains were sequenced from one sample in a study of blood T cell repertoires in COVID-19. Assay used: immunoSEQ multiplex PCR; TCRdb lists only in-frame clones, some missing. This sample yields just over 300,000 clones, of which 85% to 90% are seen a single time; 4% to 5.5% belongs to the top ten. The sequenced material came from PBMCs or T cells enriched from blood (not recorded which). Receptor source: a woman between 18 and 30 years old with acute COVID-19.

The rearrangement links TRBV7-9 to TRBJ1-4; TRBD1 agrees at 8 bases. The CDR3 extends over 13 amino acids. Germline V lookup: CDR1 SEHNR, CDR2 FQNEAQ (reference sequence). The trim removed 10 bases at V and 3 bases at J, leaving 4 bases unmatched. The CDR3 reads CATPDRANEKLFF. The DNA of the CDR3 is TGTGCCACTCCGGACAGGGCTAATGAAAAACTGTTTTTT.

The chain combines TRBV11-2 with TRBJ1-1; D may be TRBD1 (6 bases). From germline, CDR1 is SGHAT and CDR2 FQNNGV. V lost 5 bases and J lost 7, with 11 bases in between. The CDR3 extends over 12 amino acids. The CDR3 bases are TGTGCCAGCAGCCCGGACAGAGATGAAGCTTTCTTT. As protein: CASSPDRDEAFF.

The J gene is TRBJ2-5, the V gene TRBV21-1; the table's D call of TRBD2 was not tested on the DNA. TRBV21-1 is annotated as a pseudogene. This CDR3 is built from 16 residues. The CDR3 DNA is TGTGCCAGCAGCGGAGGGACTAGCGGCCCTCAAGAGACCCAGTACTTC. Protein: CASSGGTSGPQETQYF.

J is TRBJ1-2 and V is TRBV5-6, with D uncertain. Trimming took off 0 bases at V and 13 bases at J, with 13 bases between the two ends. The CDR3 runs 12 residues. Germline V gives CDR1 SGHDT, CDR2 YYEEEE. Here the CDR3 DNA reads TGTGCCAGCAGCTTGGTTCCGGGGTCTTGCACCTTC. Translating it yields CASSLVPGSCTF.

The V gene is TRBV11-2, the J gene TRBJ1-3; D gene ambiguous. Germline V gene data show CDR1 as SGHAT and CDR2 as FQNNGV. The length of the CDR3 is 15 residues. Trimming removed 1 base at V and 0 bases at J, with 7 bases between. In DNA, the CDR3 is TGTGCCAGCAGCTTAGTTGTGAGCTCTGGAAACACCATATATTTT. Translation: CASSLVVSSGNTIYF.

V is TRBV4-2 and J is TRBJ1-2, with D possibly TRBD1 on 5 matching bases. V was clipped by 0 bases and J by 2 bases, with 10 bases between them. This CDR3 has 15 residues. CDR1 is LGHNA, CDR2 YNFKEQ, per germline. The CDR3 DNA follows: TGTGCCAGCAGCCAAGAGGACGGGGGAAACTATGGCTACACCTTC. It specifies CASSQEDGGNYGYTF.

V and J are TRBV19 and TRBJ1-2; tentatively, D is TRBD1 (5 bases). In germline, CDR1 is LNHDA, CDR2 SQIVND (reference sequence). CDR3 size: 12 residues. The V end was cut by 4 bases, the J end by 4 bases, with 7 bases between. The CDR3 region has the DNA TGTGCCAGTAGTAACAGGCCCTATGGCTACACCTTC. Translating it yields CASSNRPYGYTF. Supplemented by reference TRBV19 and TRBJ1-2, the full variable domain reads DGGITQSPKYLFRKEGQNVTLSCEQNLNHDAMYWYRQDPGQGLRLIYYSQIVNDFQKGDIAEGYSVSREKKESFPLTVTSAQKNPTAFYLCASSNRPYGYTFGSGTRLTVV.

The chain employs TRBV6-6 and TRBJ2-7, with 12 bases identical to TRBD2. V gave up 5 bases and J gave up 0 bases; unmatched junction bases: 8. This CDR3 comprises 17 residues. The germline V gene has CDR1 MNHNY and CDR2 SVGAGI (reference sequence). This CDR3 reads CASSPRTSGTSSYEQYF. DNA for the CDR3: TGTGCCAGCAGTCCAAGGACTAGCGGGACTAGCTCCTACGAGCAGTACTTC.

The V gene is TRBV5-4, the J gene TRBJ2-5, with TRBD2 matching 11 bases. CDR3 length equals 17 residues. The germline V gene encodes CDR1 SGHNT and CDR2 YYREEE (reference sequence). With V trimmed by 0 bases and J by 5 bases, 9 bases remained unmatched. DNA for the CDR3: TGTGCCAGCAGCTTGGGCGGGGTGACTAGCGGGAAGGAGACCCAGTACTTC. As protein: CASSLGGVTSGKETQYF.

This chain links TRBV7-2 with TRBJ2-1; D is uncertain. The germline V gene has CDR1 SGHTA and CDR2 FQGNSA. The CDR3 covers 13 residues. The germline V and J ends were trimmed by 5 bases and 8 bases, with 13 bases remaining between them. The CDR3 sequence is CASSNILSDEQFF. CDR3 coding DNA: TGTGCCAGCAGCAATATCTTAAGCGATGAGCAGTTCTTC. Full variable domain (outside the CDR3, taken from reference TRBV7-2 and TRBJ2-1): GAGVSQSPSNKVTEKGKDVELRCDPISGHTALYWYRQSLGQGLEFLIYFQGNSAPDKSGLPSDRFSAERTGGSVSTLTIQRTQQEDSAVYLCASSNILSDEQFFGPGTRLTVL.

The chain links TRBV27 to TRBJ2-5; D gene uncertain. CDR1 MNHEY and CDR2 SMNVEV come from the germline V gene (reference sequence). Trimming removed 6 bases from V and 2 bases from J, with 13 bases in between. This CDR3 region has 14 residues. The CDR3 DNA reads TGTGCCAGCAGCCCCGCGGAGTTTCAAGAGACCCAGTACTTC. As protein: CASSPAEFQETQYF.

V and J are TRBV3-1 (or the pseudogene TRBV3-2) and TRBJ1-5; D is unresolved. This CDR3 is built from 16 residues. Germline loops: CDR1 LGHDT, CDR2 YNNKEL (reference sequence). Deletions cut 1 base from V and 7 bases from J, with 17 bases between. The CDR3 loop is CASSQARGEGGQPQHF. The CDR3 DNA reads as TGTGCCAGCAGCCAAGCCCGCGGGGAGGGAGGGCAGCCCCAGCATTTT.

The chain joins TRBV28 to TRBJ1-4; D remains ambiguous. CDR1 is MDHEN, CDR2 SYDVKM, per germline. Trimming took 1 base from V and 2 from J, leaving 8 bases between them. This CDR3 is built from 15 residues. The CDR3 is CASSLYSGTNEKLFF. The DNA of the CDR3 is TGTGCCAGCAGTTTATACTCGGGTACTAATGAAAAACTGTTTTTT.

The chain couples TRBV19 to TRBJ1-1; 7 bases fit TRBD1. The CDR3 has 14 residues. With 1 base clipped from V and 2 bases from J, the junction kept 1 base outside the gene matches. Germline-derived CDR1 and CDR2 are LNHDA and SQIVND (reference sequence). The CDR3 DNA reads TGTGCCAGTAGTATAGGGGACAGAAACACTGAAGCTTTCTTT. Its protein is CASSIGDRNTEAFF.

The chain is built from TRBV24-1 and TRBJ2-3; perhaps TRBD1 as D (5 bases). Germline V gene lookup returns CDR1 KGHDR and CDR2 SFDVKD. CDR3 size: 13 residues. Trimming took off 5 bases at V and 4 bases at J, with 9 bases between the two ends. The DNA for the CDR3 is TGTGCCACCAGTGCCCAGGGCCCAGATACGCAGTATTTT. Protein: CATSAQGPDTQYF.

The chain couples TRBV6-6 to TRBJ1-4; no reliable D call. The CDR3 sequence is 15 residues long. The V and J ends lost 4 bases and 4 bases respectively, with 13 bases between them. The V gene's germline CDR1 is MNHNY and CDR2 SVGAGI (reference sequence). CDR3 residues: CASSSNAQFNEKLFF. The DNA for the CDR3 is TGTGCCAGCAGTTCCAACGCCCAGTTTAATGAAAAACTGTTTTTT.

The J gene is TRBJ1-5, the V gene TRBV5-1; D is possibly TRBD1 (5 bases). This CDR3 is built from 16 residues. V lost 0 bases and J 4 bases, leaving 14 bases between the germline ends. CDR1 and CDR2 from the germline V gene are SGHRS and YFSETQ. CDR3 sequence: CASSLEGRVGNQPQHF. The CDR3 nucleotides read TGCGCCAGCAGCTTGGAAGGCAGGGTTGGTAATCAGCCCCAGCATTTT.

The V and J genes are TRBV28 and TRBJ2-7; TRBD1 is a possible D gene (5 bases). The CDR3 has 11 amino acids. V was clipped by 2 bases and J by 10 bases, with 9 bases between them. CDR1 is MDHEN, CDR2 SYDVKM, per germline. The CDR3 here is CASSLKTVQYF. Here the CDR3 DNA reads TGTGCCAGCAGTTTAAAGACAGTCCAGTACTTC.

The chain is built from TRBV6-6 and TRBJ2-1; D is perhaps TRBD2 (6 bases). The CDR3 loop spans 15 amino acids. In germline, CDR1 is MNHNY, CDR2 SVGAGI (reference sequence). Trimming left V 6 bases short and J 4 bases short, with 16 bases between. The CDR3 loop is CASRHRDSLYNEQFF. The DNA for the CDR3 is TGTGCCAGCAGGCACCGGGACTCCCTGTACAATGAGCAGTTCTTC.

This clone was counted only a few times. This chain links TRBV6-6 with TRBJ2-7; 13 positions agree with TRBD2. This CDR3 region has 15 residues. The germline V gene has CDR1 MNHNY and CDR2 SVGAGI (reference sequence). V lost 4 bases, J lost 7 bases, and 7 bases stayed unmatched. CDR3: CASSFPTSGRQEQYF. DNA of the CDR3: TGTGCCAGCAGTTTCCCGACTAGCGGGAGGCAAGAGCAGTACTTC.

The J gene is TRBJ2-7, the V gene TRBV19; 11 nucleotides agree with TRBD2. CDR1 is LNHDA and CDR2 is SQIVND in the germline V gene (reference sequence). The CDR3 has 16 amino acids. Trimming cost V 4 bases and J 0 bases; bases outside gene matches: 5. The CDR3 DNA follows: TGTGCCAGTAGTACTTCCGGGACTAGCGGCTCCTACGAGCAGTACTTC. Encoded protein: CASSTSGTSGSYEQYF.

The chain is built from TRBV5-1 and TRBJ1-2; TRBD1 might be the D (6 bases). The V and J ends lost 1 base and 6 bases respectively, with 13 bases between them. CDR1 SGHRS and CDR2 YFSETQ come from the germline V gene. CDR3 size: 14 residues. CDR3 amino acids: CASSLLGTIDGYTF. DNA for the CDR3: TGCGCCAGCAGCTTGTTGGGGACAATTGATGGCTACACCTTC.

This chain uses TRBV19 with TRBJ1-3; D uncertain. Trimming stripped 0 bases from V and 0 bases from J, with 9 bases between. This CDR3 comprises 16 residues. In germline, CDR1 is LNHDA, CDR2 SQIVND (reference sequence). In DNA form, the CDR3 reads TGTGCCAGTAGTATAGATCCCCCGAGCTCTGGAAACACCATATATTTT. It yields the protein CASSIDPPSSGNTIYF. Full variable domain (outside the CDR3, taken from reference TRBV19 and TRBJ1-3): DGGITQSPKYLFRKEGQNVTLSCEQNLNHDAMYWYRQDPGQGLRLIYYSQIVNDFQKGDIAEGYSVSREKKESFPLTVTSAQKNPTAFYLCASSIDPPSSGNTIYFGEGSWLTVV.

The chain combines TRBV7-9 with TRBJ2-7, with TRBD2 as a possible D gene (6 bases). CDR1 is SEHNR, CDR2 FQNEAQ, per germline (reference sequence). This CDR3 is 14 amino acids long. Trimming took off 8 bases at V and 3 bases at J, with 17 bases between the two ends. CDR3 protein: CASASGLQFYEQYF. CDR3 sequence (DNA): TGTGCCAGCGCATCGGGACTGCAGTTCTACGAGCAGTACTTC.

The chain couples TRBV28 to TRBJ2-1, with 9 bases lining up with TRBD1. V lost 5 bases and J lost 7; bases outside the gene matches: 6. This CDR3 contains 14 residues. Germline loops: CDR1 MDHEN, CDR2 SYDVKM. In DNA form, the CDR3 reads TGTGCCAGCAGTACCGGGACAGGGAGGAATGAGCAGTTCTTC. Translation gives CASSTGTGRNEQFF.